Shown below are 13 T cell receptor beta chains from a single sample sequenced in a study of OX40 agonist ivuxolimab in advanced cancers. The data were produced by immunoSEQ multiplex PCR, yet TCRdb's version contains in-frame clones alone and is incomplete. The sample carries about 76,000 clones, 75% to 85% recorded once. The sequencing used CD4+ or CD8+ T cells sorted from blood, collected in a trial of the OX40 agonist ivuxolimab. All receptors come from an adult with an advanced solid tumor such as melanoma, head and neck, liver or kidney cancer.

The chain uses TRBV12-5 and TRBJ2-3, with D perhaps matching TRBD1 or TRBD2 (6 bases each). CDR1 is LGHNT and CDR2 is FRNRAP in the germline V gene. V lost 6 bases and J lost 3, with 13 bases in between. There are 14 residues in the CDR3. The CDR3 sequence is CASGVGGQTDTQYF. CDR3 DNA: TGTGCTAGTGGAGTAGGGGGGCAGACAGATACGCAGTATTTT.

The chain carries TRBV18 and TRBJ2-5; 10 bases fit TRBD1. Germline lookup yields CDR1 KGHSH and CDR2 LQKENI. There are 15 residues in the CDR3. The V segment lost 6 bases and the J segment 5 bases; nucleotides outside the gene matches: 9. CDR3 coding DNA: TGTGCCAGCTCGCAGACAGGGGGCATTTTGGAGACCCAGTACTTC. It encodes CASSQTGGILETQYF.

This clone is a singleton in its sample. This CDR3 reads CASSSGDRGYGYTF. CDR3 DNA sequence: TGTGCCAGCAGCTCCGGGGACAGGGGCTATGGCTACACCTTC. This sequence joins TRBV7-2 and TRBJ1-2; 10 bases are a match to TRBD1. The CDR3 contains 14 residues. Germline CDR1 and CDR2: SGHTA and FQGNSA. The J segment lost 4 bases and the V segment lost 4 bases, leaving 3 bases of the junction unmatched.

The chain joins TRBV18 to TRBJ1-1; 8 bases line up with TRBD1. Trimming cost V 2 bases and J 7 bases; bases outside gene matches: 6. The CDR3 sequence is 14 residues long. CDR1 KGHSH and CDR2 LQKENI come from the germline V gene. CDR3 sequence: CASSPGRQGNEAFF. CDR3 bases: TGTGCCAGCTCACCAGGCCGACAGGGGAATGAAGCTTTCTTT.

The chain combines TRBV7-9 with TRBJ1-1; possible D gene TRBD1, 5 bases. Germline loops: CDR1 SEHNR, CDR2 FQNEAQ (reference sequence). The CDR3 contains 13 residues. The V end was cut by 5 bases, the J end by 2 bases, with 9 bases between. CDR3 coding DNA: TGTGCCAGCAGCATCGGACAAAACACTGAAGCTTTCTTT. Encoded protein: CASSIGQNTEAFF.

The chain couples TRBV6-5 to TRBJ2-2, with D possibly called TRBD1 or TRBD2 (5 bases each). The CDR3 runs to 14 residues. V was clipped by 7 bases and J by 2 bases, with 11 bases between them. Germline assignment: CDR1 MNHEY and CDR2 SVGAGI. As DNA, the CDR3 is TGTGCCAGCACGGCAGGGAGTAACACCGGGGAGCTGTTTTTT. Its protein is CASTAGSNTGELFF.

This chain links TRBV7-2 with TRBJ2-5; TRBD2 agrees at 8 bases. Losses at the gene ends were 5 bases for V and 7 bases for J; bases not matched to a gene: 12. The CDR3 loop spans 15 amino acids. Germline V gene sequence: CDR1 SGHTA, CDR2 FQGNSA. The CDR3 sequence: CASSLPLAGRGTQYF. DNA for the CDR3: TGTGCCAGCAGCCTCCCGTTAGCGGGGCGCGGGACCCAGTACTTC.

This chain connects TRBV6-5 to TRBJ1-1; 7 nucleotides match TRBD1. Germline CDR1 reads MNHEY; CDR2 reads SVGAGI. V shed 7 bases and J 11 bases; nucleotides not matched to a gene: 7. The CDR3 extends over 11 amino acids. CDR3 nucleotides: TGTGCCAGCATCAGGGGGGGTAGGGCTTTCTTT. Translating gives CASIRGGRAFF.

This clone appeared once. The chain combines TRBV5-1 with TRBJ2-7, with D maybe TRBD2 (6 bases). Trimming cost V 3 bases and J 0 bases, with 13 bases left between them. CDR3 length equals 15 residues. The germline V gene has CDR1 SGHRS and CDR2 YFSETQ. The CDR3 sequence is CASSWDSTGSYEQYF. CDR3 sequence (DNA): TGCGCCAGCAGCTGGGACTCAACTGGCTCCTACGAGCAGTACTTC. The full variable domain, with the rest looked up from reference TRBV5-1 and TRBJ2-7, is KAGVTQTPRYLIKTRGQQVTLSCSPISGHRSVSWYQQTPGQGLQFLFEYFSETQRNKGNFPGRFSGRQFSNSRSEMNVSTLELGDSALYLCASSWDSTGSYEQYFGPGTRLTVT.

The V call is TRBV12-5, the J call TRBJ1-1; D remains unclear. CDR1 and CDR2 (germline): LGHNT, FRNRAP. Trimming left V 2 bases short and J 5 bases short, with 6 bases between. The CDR3 loop spans 12 amino acids. Here the CDR3 DNA reads TGTGCTAGTGGTTTGACGGGGACTGAAGCTTTCTTT. This sequence encodes CASGLTGTEAFF.

This clone was seen more than once but under ten times. The chain uses TRBV7-8 and TRBJ2-1; 9 bases are a match to TRBD2. Germline V gene sequence: CDR1 SGHVS, CDR2 FQNEAQ. The CDR3 loop spans 17 amino acids. After removal of 5 bases from V and 4 bases from J, the junction contained 12 bases not matched to a gene. CDR3 DNA: TGTGCCAGCAGCATAGGGGGAGCGGGGGGCAATTACAATGAGCAGTTCTTC. Translating it yields CASSIGGAGGNYNEQFF.

The V call is TRBV10-2, the J call TRBJ1-2; D remains ambiguous. CDR1 is WSHSY, CDR2 SAAADI, per germline. This CDR3 has 15 residues. Trimming stripped 3 bases from V and 6 bases from J, with 17 bases between. As DNA, the CDR3 is TGCGCCAGCAGTGACCCCGCTCGGGCAGAAGATGGCTACACCTTC. It yields the protein CASSDPARAEDGYTF.

The chain joins TRBV11-1 to TRBJ1-2; 8 bases agree with TRBD1. The CDR3 spans 16 residues. CDR1 SGHAT and CDR2 FQDESV come from the germline V gene (reference sequence). V shed 4 bases, J shed 1 base, and the junction held 8 bases outside the gene matches. CDR3 amino acids: CASSSGGERFNYGYTF. In nucleotides, the CDR3 is TGTGCCAGCAGCTCAGGGGGCGAACGGTTTAACTATGGCTACACCTTC.